A single sample is the source of the 21 T cell receptor beta chains below, sequenced in a study of T cell changes during pregnancy in multiple sclerosis. Assay: immunoSEQ multiplex PCR; the TCRdb copy retains only in-frame clones and omits some. This sample has around 35,000 clones, with around 92% found just once. The sequencing sample was made of PBMCs (not recorded whether the cells were cultured). The receptors were gathered from a female donor with multiple sclerosis, enrolled in a pregnancy study.

In this sample, this clone turned up once. The V call is TRBV13, the J call TRBJ2-3; 9 bases map to TRBD2. V shed 6 bases and J 4 bases; nucleotides not matched to a gene: 23. The length of the CDR3 is 20 residues. Germline CDR1 reads PRHDT; CDR2 reads FYEKMQ (reference sequence). The CDR3 spells CASRTTAELAGKIPPDTQYF. Written as DNA, the CDR3 is TGTGCCAGCAGGACGACCGCGGAGCTAGCGGGAAAGATTCCTCCAGATACGCAGTATTTT.

The rearrangement joins TRBV11-2 to TRBJ1-5; TRBD1 is a possible D gene (5 bases). Germline loops: CDR1 SGHAT, CDR2 FQNNGV. The CDR3 covers 14 residues. V was trimmed by 5 bases and J by 7 bases, leaving 15 bases between them. CDR3 nucleotides: TGTGCCAGCAGCCAGTCGGGGGTAAACCAGCCCCAGCATTTT. This translates into CASSQSGVNQPQHF.

This clone appeared once. DNA of the CDR3: TGTGCCAGCAGTTTCCCCCTGACAGGAACCAGCACAGATACGCAGTATTTT. This sequence encodes CASSFPLTGTSTDTQYF. The V and J genes are TRBV28 and TRBJ2-3; possibly TRBD1 for D (6 bases). The germline CDR1 and CDR2 sequences are MDHEN and SYDVKM. V was shortened by 3 bases and J by 0 bases, with 16 bases between the two germline ends. This CDR3 comprises 17 residues.

This clone was observed a single time. The V call is TRBV27, the J call TRBJ2-1, with 7 bases that match TRBD1. The CDR3 has 13 residues. Germline V gives CDR1 MNHEY, CDR2 SMNVEV (reference sequence). V lost 3 bases, J lost 7 bases, and 3 bases stayed unmatched. Written as DNA, the CDR3 is TGTGCCAGCAGTTTTGGGGGACAGAATGAGCAGTTCTTC. Translating it yields CASSFGGQNEQFF.

J is TRBJ2-5 and V is TRBV18; 10 bases match TRBD2. The J segment lost 4 bases and the V segment lost 0 bases, leaving 5 bases of the junction unmatched. The CDR3 runs 16 residues. The germline V gene has CDR1 KGHSH and CDR2 LQKENI. CDR3 bases: TGTGCCAGCTCACCACCGTCTAGCGGGAGTGCAGAGACCCAGTACTTC. It translates to CASSPPSSGSAETQYF.

The chain has TRBV11-2 and TRBJ2-7, with unresolved D. V was clipped by 1 base and J by 3 bases, with 7 bases between them. The CDR3 runs to 13 residues. The germline CDR1 and CDR2 sequences are SGHAT and FQNNGV. The CDR3 bases are TGTGCCAGCAGCTTAGCAAGGAACTACGAGCAGTACTTC. Protein: CASSLARNYEQYF.

The chain employs TRBV19 and TRBJ2-2, with 7 bases aligning to TRBD2. The ends lost 7 bases at V and 5 bases at J; junction bases unmatched: 16. The germline CDR1 and CDR2 sequences are LNHDA and SQIVND (reference sequence). The CDR3 contains 17 residues. The CDR3 region is CASTHLGGRARTGELFF. CDR3 nucleotides: TGTGCCAGTACTCACTTGGGAGGGAGGGCGAGAACCGGGGAGCTGTTTTTT.

This chain uses TRBV6-4 with TRBJ1-1; D gene unclear. Trimming left V 4 bases short and J 10 bases short, with 10 bases between. The CDR3 runs to 11 residues. Germline V gene data show CDR1 as MRHNA and CDR2 as SNTAGT. CDR3 bases: TGTGCCAGCAGTGTTGGGCACGCAGCTTTCTTT. This encodes CASSVGHAAFF.

J is TRBJ2-2 and V is TRBV10-1; 9 bases agree with TRBD2. Per germline, CDR1 WNHNN and CDR2 SYGVQD (reference sequence). The V segment lost 3 bases and the J segment 2 bases; nucleotides outside the gene matches: 13. The CDR3 spans 19 residues. The CDR3 coding sequence is TGCGCCAGCAGTGAAGGCCTAGCGGGAACTTCGGGAAACACCGGGGAGCTGTTTTTT. The encoded protein is CASSEGLAGTSGNTGELFF.

The chain carries TRBV7-2 and TRBJ2-1, with a weak D call TRBD2 (5 bases). The CDR3 is made up of 15 amino acids. V gave up 5 bases and J gave up 0 bases, with 11 bases separating them. CDR1 and CDR2 (germline): SGHTA, FQGNSA. The CDR3 here is CASSHQAVSYNEQFF. The DNA for the CDR3 is TGTGCCAGCAGCCACCAAGCGGTCTCCTACAATGAGCAGTTCTTC.

This chain links TRBV6-1 with TRBJ1-1, with 12 positions matching TRBD1. Germline CDR1 is MNHNS and CDR2 is SASEGT. The CDR3 sequence is 15 residues long. V shed 8 bases, J shed 4 bases, and the junction held 8 bases outside the gene matches. This CDR3 reads CASRPGTGGFTEAFF. The CDR3 nucleotides read TGTGCCAGCCGTCCCGGGACAGGGGGCTTCACTGAAGCTTTCTTT.

In its sample, this clone was seen once. The chain has TRBV4-3 and TRBJ2-2; a weak D match, TRBD2 (5 bases). The germline gives CDR1 LGHNA, CDR2 YSLEER. The CDR3 extends over 14 amino acids. V shed 4 bases and J shed 6 bases, with 12 bases lying between them. CDR3 protein: CASSRQLGSGELFF. CDR3 coding DNA: TGCGCCAGCAGCCGACAACTAGGTTCCGGGGAGCTGTTTTTT.

This clone was seen once. The chain has TRBV2 and TRBJ2-7, with D unresolved. Between the trimmed V and J ends, which lost 7 bases and 3 bases, there was a span of 7 bases. In germline, CDR1 is SNHLY, CDR2 FYNNEI. The CDR3 loop spans 11 amino acids. In nucleotides, the CDR3 is TGTGCCAGCACCTATAACTACGAGCAGTACTTC. Amino acid sequence: CASTYNYEQYF.

The chain recombines TRBV14 with TRBJ2-3; 7 bases are shared with TRBD2. Germline trimming cut 3 bases from V and 10 bases from J; bases unmatched to any gene: 4. In germline, CDR1 is SGHDN, CDR2 FVKESK. The CDR3 runs to 12 residues. CDR3 bases: TGTGCCAGCAGCCAGGGTCTAGCGGCGCAGTATTTT. This codes for CASSQGLAAQYF.

V gene TRBV7-2 combines with J gene TRBJ1-2; the D is unclear. The CDR3 length is 14 residues. Trimming took 1 base from V and 4 from J, leaving 10 bases between them. CDR1 and CDR2 from the germline V gene are SGHTA and FQGNSA. CDR3 DNA sequence: TGTGCCAGCAGCTTAGACGCTAAGGGCTATGGCTACACCTTC. Translating gives CASSLDAKGYGYTF.

The V call is TRBV7-9, the J call TRBJ2-7; a possible D gene is TRBD2 (5 bases). The CDR3 totals 14 residues. From germline, CDR1 is SEHNR and CDR2 FQNEAQ (reference sequence). Trimming pared 5 bases from V and 0 bases from J, leaving 11 bases between. CDR3 residues: CASSMRVISYEQYF. The DNA of the CDR3 is TGTGCCAGCAGCATGCGGGTGATCTCCTACGAGCAGTACTTC.

The chain couples TRBV27 to TRBJ2-3, with 8 nucleotides matching TRBD2. Germline V gives CDR1 MNHEY, CDR2 SMNVEV (reference sequence). The CDR3 runs 15 residues. V was clipped by 2 bases and J by 2 bases; unmatched bases: 3. CDR3 DNA: TGTGCCAGCAGTTTAACTAGCGGAAACACAGATACGCAGTATTTT. Protein: CASSLTSGNTDTQYF.

This chain uses TRBV28 with TRBJ2-7; D ambiguous. With 2 bases removed from V and 2 bases from J, the gap between germline ends came to 7 bases. The CDR3 spans 13 residues. Germline assignment: CDR1 MDHEN and CDR2 SYDVKM. In DNA, the CDR3 is TGTGCCAGCAGTTTAAGGCCCACCTACGAGCAGTACTTC. Translated: CASSLRPTYEQYF.

This chain uses TRBV25-1 with TRBJ2-1; 10 bases fit TRBD2. This CDR3 region has 14 residues. After removal of 8 bases from V and 4 bases from J, the junction contained 5 bases not matched to a gene. Per germline, CDR1 MGHDK and CDR2 SYGVNS. CDR3 DNA sequence: TGTGCCAGCGGCGGACTAGCGGATTACAATGAGCAGTTCTTC. Protein sequence: CASGGLADYNEQFF.

The CDR3 region is CASSLDRNTEAFF. The CDR3 bases are TGTGCCAGCAGTCTGGACAGGAACACTGAAGCTTTCTTT. The V call is TRBV7-3, the J call TRBJ1-1, with D maybe TRBD1 (6 bases). Looked up from germline, CDR1 is SGHTA and CDR2 is FQGTGA. The CDR3 extends over 13 amino acids. Trimming shortened V by 6 bases and J by 1 base, and 9 bases separated the two germline ends.

This clone was recorded once. The chain combines TRBV4-1 with TRBJ2-7; 7 nucleotides agree with TRBD1. Germline V gene lookup returns CDR1 MGHRA and CDR2 YSYEKL. The CDR3 loop spans 14 amino acids. Trimming removed 0 bases from V and 4 bases from J; junction bases left unmatched: 3. The CDR3 nucleotides are TGCGCCAGCAGCCAAGACTGGGACAGTTACGAGCAGTACTTC. Translation: CASSQDWDSYEQYF.